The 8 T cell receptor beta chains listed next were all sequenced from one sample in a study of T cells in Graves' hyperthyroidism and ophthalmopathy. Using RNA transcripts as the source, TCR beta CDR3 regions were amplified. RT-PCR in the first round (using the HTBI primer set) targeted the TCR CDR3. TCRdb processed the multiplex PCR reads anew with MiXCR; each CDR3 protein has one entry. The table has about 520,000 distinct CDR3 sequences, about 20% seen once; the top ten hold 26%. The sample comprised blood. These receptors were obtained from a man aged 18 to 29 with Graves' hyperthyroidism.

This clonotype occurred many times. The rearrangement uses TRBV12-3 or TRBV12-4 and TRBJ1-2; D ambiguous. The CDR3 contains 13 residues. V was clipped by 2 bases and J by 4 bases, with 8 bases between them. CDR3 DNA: TGTGCCAGCAGTTTAAAACAGAGCTATGGCTACACCTTC. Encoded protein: CASSLKQSYGYTF.

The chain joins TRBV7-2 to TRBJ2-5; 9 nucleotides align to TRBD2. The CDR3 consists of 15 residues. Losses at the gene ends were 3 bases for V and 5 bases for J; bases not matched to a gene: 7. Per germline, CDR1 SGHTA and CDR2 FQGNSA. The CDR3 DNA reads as TGTGCCAGCAGCTTGGCGGCTAGCGGGACTGAGACCCAGTACTTC. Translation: CASSLAASGTETQYF.

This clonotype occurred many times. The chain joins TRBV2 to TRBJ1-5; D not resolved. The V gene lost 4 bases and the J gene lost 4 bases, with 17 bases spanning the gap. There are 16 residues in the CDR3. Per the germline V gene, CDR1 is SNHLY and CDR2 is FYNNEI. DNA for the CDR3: TGTGCCAGCAGTGGCCCCCACCGGATGGGGAATCAGCCCCAGCATTTT. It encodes CASSGPHRMGNQPQHF. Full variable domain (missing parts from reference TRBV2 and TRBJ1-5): EPEVTQTPSHQVTQMGQEVILRCVPISNHLYFYWYRQILGQKVEFLVSFYNNEISEKSEIFDDQFSVERPDGSNFTLKIRSTKLEDSAMYFCASSGPHRMGNQPQHFGDGTRLSIL.

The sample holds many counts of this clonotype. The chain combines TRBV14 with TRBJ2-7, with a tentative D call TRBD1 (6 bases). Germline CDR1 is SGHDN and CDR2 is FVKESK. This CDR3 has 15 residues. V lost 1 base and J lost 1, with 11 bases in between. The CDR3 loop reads CASSQGQGLSYEQYF. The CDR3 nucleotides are TGTGCCAGCAGCCAAGGGCAGGGGCTGTCCTACGAGCAGTACTTC.

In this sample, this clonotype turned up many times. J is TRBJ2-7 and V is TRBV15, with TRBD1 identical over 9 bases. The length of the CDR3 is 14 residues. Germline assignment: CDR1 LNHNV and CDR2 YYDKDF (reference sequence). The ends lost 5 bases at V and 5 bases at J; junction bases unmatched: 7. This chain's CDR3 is CATSVRDREDEQYF. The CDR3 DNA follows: TGTGCCACCAGCGTACGGGACAGGGAAGACGAGCAGTACTTC.

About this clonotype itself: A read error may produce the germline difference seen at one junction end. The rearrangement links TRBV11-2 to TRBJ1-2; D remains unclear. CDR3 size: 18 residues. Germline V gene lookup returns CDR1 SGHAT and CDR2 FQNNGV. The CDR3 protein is CASSLRAGRPRSNYGYSF. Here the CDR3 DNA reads TGTGCTAGCAGCTTACGGGCGGGGAGGCCTCGATCGAACTATGGCTACAGCTTC.

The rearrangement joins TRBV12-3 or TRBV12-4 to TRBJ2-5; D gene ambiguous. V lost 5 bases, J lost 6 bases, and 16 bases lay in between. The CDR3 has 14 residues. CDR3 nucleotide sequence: TGTGCCAGCAGTGACACCTCTTCTATGAAGACCCAGTACTTC. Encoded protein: CASSDTSSMKTQYF.

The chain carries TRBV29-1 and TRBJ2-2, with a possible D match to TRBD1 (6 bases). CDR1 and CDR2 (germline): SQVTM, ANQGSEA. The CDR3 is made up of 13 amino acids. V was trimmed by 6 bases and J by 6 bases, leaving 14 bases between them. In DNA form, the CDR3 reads TGCAGCGTACAGGGTGGCGAGGCCGGGGAGCTGTTTTTT. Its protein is CSVQGGEAGELFF.